This TCR beta chain is from a study of blood T cell repertoires in COVID-19. As for the study in general: Acute and convalescent COVID-19 samples came from the United States, Italy and Spain. The cDNA or gDNA used as material had been derived from T cells, B-cell-depleted T cells, or PBMCs.

This CDR3 contains 14 residues. V lost 1 base, J lost 2 bases, and 10 bases lay in between. Germline CDR1 reads SGHRS; CDR2 reads YFSETQ. In the original processing: Estimation of nucleated cell counts was performed using reference gene primer amplification. The method was immunoSEQ multiplex PCR; TCRdb's version includes in-frame clones alone and lacks a portion of them. V and J calls plus clone size are reproduced from that table; the DNA served to infer D and trimming. The data contain about 69,000 clones, 80% to 90% of them singletons. The chain has TRBV5-1 and TRBJ2-7, with D perhaps TRBD1 (5 bases). The sequenced sample consisted of peripheral blood. The sequence derives from a woman aged 45-59 years with active COVID-19. CDR3 loop: CASSLTGETYEQYF. For the CDR3, the DNA is TGCGCCAGCAGCTTGACAGGCGAGACCTACGAGCAGTACTTC.